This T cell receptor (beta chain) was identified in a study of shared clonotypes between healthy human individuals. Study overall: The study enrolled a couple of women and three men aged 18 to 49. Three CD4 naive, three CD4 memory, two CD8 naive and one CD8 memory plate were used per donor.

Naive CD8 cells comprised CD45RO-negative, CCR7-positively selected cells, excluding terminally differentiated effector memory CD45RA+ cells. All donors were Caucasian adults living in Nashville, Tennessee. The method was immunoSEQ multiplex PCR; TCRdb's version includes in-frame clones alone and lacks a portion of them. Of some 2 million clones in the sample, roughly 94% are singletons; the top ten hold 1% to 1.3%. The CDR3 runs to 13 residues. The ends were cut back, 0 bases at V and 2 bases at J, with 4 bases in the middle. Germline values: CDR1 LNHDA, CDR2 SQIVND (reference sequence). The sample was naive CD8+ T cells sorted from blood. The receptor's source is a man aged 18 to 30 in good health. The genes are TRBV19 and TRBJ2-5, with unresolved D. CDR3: CASSIENQETQYF. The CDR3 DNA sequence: TGTGCCAGTAGTATAGAAAATCAAGAGACCCAGTACTTC.